The rows below give T cell receptor beta chains drawn from one sample of a study of blood T cell repertoires in COVID-19. The data were produced by immunoSEQ multiplex PCR, yet TCRdb's version contains in-frame clones alone and is incomplete. The sample carries a few hundred thousand clones, around nine tenths recorded once. The specimen sequenced was PBMCs or T cells enriched from blood (not recorded which). These receptors came from a woman aged 18-30 years who had been exposed to COVID-19. Each CDR3 is given without its conserved first and last residue. The size entry is marked missing in some rows and otherwise reads once, few, many or a size class.

v_gene	len	abundance	j_gene	CDR3aa
TRBV7-9	10	NA	TRBJ1-1	ASSLDRGSAF
TRBV5-1	12	NA	TRBJ2-3	ASSSGSSTDTQY
TRBV2	13	NA	TRBJ1-3	ASSGRGISGNTIY
TRBV19	12	NA	TRBJ1-5	ASSMQGLNQPQH
TRBV10-1	16	NA	TRBJ2-2	ASSETAGLAGRTGELF
TRBV18	10	NA	TRBJ1-1	ASSGVGSEAF
TRBV4-1	17	once	TRBJ1-1	ASSQTLLQGSRQSAEAF
TRBV15	12	NA	TRBJ1-4	ATSRGDSREKLF
TRBV6-5	14	NA	TRBJ1-2	ASSYFSPGQGYGYT
TRBV18	12	once	TRBJ2-2	ASSLGRNTGELF
TRBV5-1	13	NA	TRBJ2-1	ASSLVAGSYNEQF
TRBV13	15	NA	TRBJ1-4	ASSFLGQGAANEKLF
TRBV4-3	11	NA	TRBJ1-2	ASSRGPNYGYT
TRBV11-2	14	NA	TRBJ2-3	ASSLADREFADTQY
TRBV12-3/TRBV12-4	11	NA	TRBJ1-2	ASSHDSFSGYT
TRBV7-3	11	NA	TRBJ1-2	ASSLIGGEGYT
TRBV18	11	few	TRBJ1-1	ASSPSGGSEAF
TRBV28	13	NA	TRBJ2-1	ASSLPRESYNEQF
TRBV3-1/TRBV3-2	13	once	TRBJ2-1	ASSLTPGSYNEQF
TRBV10-3	14	NA	TRBJ1-3	AISAAPTGAGNTIY
TRBV9	14	few	TRBJ2-7	ASSVAPGSGSEEQY
TRBV2	13	NA	TRBJ1-2	ASSDFSWTDYGYT
TRBV20-1	9	NA	TRBJ2-5	TTLVVETQY
TRBV15	15	NA	TRBJ2-6	ATSRASGGAGANVLT
TRBV9	12	NA	TRBJ2-3	ASSAAGLTDTQY
TRBV18	12	NA	TRBJ1-3	ASSPNGSGNTIY
TRBV6-7	14	NA	TRBJ1-2	ASSYITDREGDGYT
TRBV28	13	once	TRBJ1-2	ASSNRPGTAYGYT
TRBV2	10	NA	TRBJ1-1	ASRGHSTEAF
TRBV30	10	NA	TRBJ1-2	AWPRTGFGYT
TRBV5-1	13	NA	TRBJ2-7	ASSLEAGVSHEQY
TRBV9	13	NA	TRBJ2-7	ARRGGSGGAHEQY
TRBV11-2	12	once	TRBJ1-4	ASSFDRANEKLF
TRBV24-1	19	NA	TRBJ2-7	ATSDWTWRRTSGRPSYEQY
TRBV7-2	15	NA	TRBJ2-1	ASSFNEARASYNEQF
TRBV5-7	12	NA	TRBJ2-2	ASSLVSEPGELF
TRBV28	13	NA	TRBJ1-1	ASSFPDRGNTEAF
TRBV5-1	14	NA	TRBJ2-6	ASGGGSGTGANVLT
TRBV9	11	once	TRBJ1-6	ASSVEVESPLH
TRBV14	13	NA	TRBJ1-1	ASSDTGTGSTEAF
TRBV24-1	11	NA	TRBJ2-7	ATSEGQGYEQY